This note documents a single TCR beta chain sequence. Its cognate antigen is unknown. This record belongs to a study of post-analysis software for immune sequencing data. Findings and limits, study-wide: Normalized Chao1 diversity was significantly lower in multiple sclerosis patients than in controls. When the samples were clustered directly with F measure, those that had been prepared in the same batch showed strong co-clustering. The study found TRBV5-6, TRBV5-1 and TRBV20-1 among a few TRBV segments more frequent in patients than controls.

Germline values: CDR1 LGHDT, CDR2 YNNKEL (reference sequence). J was trimmed by 6 bases and V by 0 bases; bases with no gene match: 5. CDR3 length: 14 amino acids. Unique molecular identifiers tagged the TCR beta cDNA libraries. Researchers reported roughly 0.5 million cDNA molecules coming from around 1 to 10 million T cells. TCRdb re-called the PCR reads through MiXCR, storing one row per CDR3 protein. The data hold approximately 690,000 distinct CDR3 sequences, with approximately 60% observed a single time. The receptor comes from a girl aged 2 to 9 with multiple sclerosis. This chain links TRBV3-1 with TRBJ2-7; 7 bases line up with TRBD2. Input material: blood. DNA of the CDR3: TGTGCCAGCAGCCAAGATGGAGGGAGGGGCGAGCAGTACTTC. Translating it yields CASSQDGGRGEQYF.